This section outlines one T cell receptor (beta chain) sequence together with its context. Its antigen is unknown. This specimen belongs to a study of shared clonotypes between healthy human individuals. Study information: The donor pool was made up of a couple of women and a few men aged 18 to 49. Each donor's CD4 naive and CD4 memory cells filled three plates apiece, CD8 naive two, and CD8 memory one. Study observations and caveats: Sharing of clonotypes among donors was expected to vary with sequencing depth.

Researchers ran the assay at a deep level. Libraries were prepared by immunoSEQ multiplex PCR; TCRdb keeps only in-frame clonotypes and omits some of them. Of 2,500,000 or so clones in the sample, roughly 93% were seen once. V was cut by 9 bases and J by 1 base, with 13 bases left in between. The germline gives CDR1 MNHEY, CDR2 SVGAGI. The CDR3 sequence is 14 residues long. This rearrangement joins TRBV6-5 to TRBJ2-1; no reliable D call. The specimen sequenced was naive CD4+ T cells from PBMCs. Sample subset: CD45RA+ positively selected. The sequence came from a man aged 18 to 30 in good health. Some clones in this sample may be carry-over from other donors' samples. CDR3 in amino acids: CASATGGSYNEQFF. The CDR3 DNA is TGTGCCAGTGCTACGGGCGGATCCTACAATGAGCAGTTCTTC.